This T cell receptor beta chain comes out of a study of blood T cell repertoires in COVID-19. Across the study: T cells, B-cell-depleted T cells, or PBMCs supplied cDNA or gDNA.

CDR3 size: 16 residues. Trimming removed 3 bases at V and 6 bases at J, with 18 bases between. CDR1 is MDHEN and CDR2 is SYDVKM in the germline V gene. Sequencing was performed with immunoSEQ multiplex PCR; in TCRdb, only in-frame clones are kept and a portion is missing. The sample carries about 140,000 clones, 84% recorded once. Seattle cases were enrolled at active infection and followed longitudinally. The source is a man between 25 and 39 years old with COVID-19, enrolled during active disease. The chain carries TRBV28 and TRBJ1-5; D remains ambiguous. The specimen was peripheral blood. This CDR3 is CASSFRAVRGVQPQHF. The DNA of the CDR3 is TGTGCCAGCAGTTTTAGGGCTGTGCGGGGAGTTCAGCCCCAGCATTTT.